One and the same sample provided the 24 T cell receptor beta chains below, sequenced in a study of blood T cell repertoires in COVID-19. Measured with immunoSEQ multiplex PCR; TCRdb has only the in-frame clones, and not every one. The sample holds over 150,000 clones, about 88% seen once. Input material: peripheral blood. The receptor set was obtained from a man in his forties with acute or convalescent COVID-19.

The chain couples TRBV6-5 to TRBJ2-7; 9 bases agree with TRBD1. V shed 0 bases and J 7 bases; nucleotides not matched to a gene: 7. CDR1 is MNHEY and CDR2 is SVGAGI in the germline V gene. This CDR3 region has 15 residues. CDR3: CASSYSGTGSREQYF. The CDR3, as DNA: TGTGCCAGCAGTTACTCGGGGACAGGGTCGAGGGAGCAGTACTTC.

The gene calls are TRBV6-5 and TRBJ1-1, with D possibly being TRBD1 (5 bases). The V gene's germline CDR1 is MNHEY and CDR2 SVGAGI. Trimming cost V 6 bases and J 0 bases, with 11 bases left between them. The CDR3 consists of 14 residues. The CDR3 here is CASRPGQMNTEAFF. CDR3 coding DNA: TGTGCCAGCAGACCAGGACAAATGAACACTGAAGCTTTCTTT.

The rearrangement links TRBV3-1 (or the pseudogene TRBV3-2) to TRBJ1-2, with D possibly matching TRBD1 (5 bases). Germline values: CDR1 LGHDT, CDR2 YNNKEL (reference sequence). The CDR3 loop spans 17 amino acids. V was pared by 0 bases and J by 2 bases, with 16 bases between. CDR3 DNA: TGTGCCAGCAGCCAAGATCGGATAGGGGCGGCCAACTATGGCTACACCTTC. Its protein product is CASSQDRIGAANYGYTF.

Only one count was recorded for this clone. The sample has other DNA sequences that encode this CDR3 too. The V gene is TRBV7-9, the J gene TRBJ1-2; D unresolved. CDR1 is SEHNR and CDR2 is FQNEAQ in the germline V gene (reference sequence). Trimming removed 0 bases at V and 2 bases at J, with 7 bases between. There are 14 residues in the CDR3. The CDR3 DNA follows: TGTGCCAGCAGCTTAGCATCGGGGAACTATGGCTACACCTTC. It codes for CASSLASGNYGYTF.

This chain uses TRBV15 with TRBJ1-2; the D gene is possibly TRBD1 (5 bases). The CDR3 contains 17 residues. The germline V gene has CDR1 LNHNV and CDR2 YYDKDF (reference sequence). Trimming left V 5 bases short and J 4 bases short, with 23 bases between. CDR3 DNA: TGTGCCACCAGCCCCGAGGATGTGGGGCCGGAGAGCTATGGCTACACCTTC. It translates to CATSPEDVGPESYGYTF.

The J gene is TRBJ1-5, the V gene TRBV6-5, with D perhaps matching TRBD1 (6 bases). Germline V CDR1 and CDR2: MNHEY, SVGAGI. The CDR3 length is 13 residues. V shed 10 bases and J shed 8 bases, with 18 bases lying between them. This CDR3 reads CATRGGGGEPQHF. For the CDR3, the DNA is TGTGCCACCAGAGGGGGGGGAGGTGAGCCCCAGCATTTT.

The chain combines TRBV18 with TRBJ2-5, with TRBD1 matching over 7 bases. Trimming took 4 bases from V and 2 from J; bases not matched to a gene: 10. CDR1 is KGHSH and CDR2 is LQKENI in the germline V gene. The CDR3 has 16 amino acids. The CDR3 loop is CASSLTKDRRQETQYF. As DNA, the CDR3 is TGTGCCAGCTCACTCACAAAGGACAGGAGACAAGAGACCCAGTACTTC.

V is TRBV7-9 and J is TRBJ2-2; the D gene is possibly TRBD2 (5 bases). The V end lost 4 bases, the J end lost 1 base, and 10 bases lay between the germline ends. This CDR3 has 15 amino acids. Per germline, CDR1 SEHNR and CDR2 FQNEAQ (reference sequence). CDR3 residues: CASSSKAGNTGELFF. In DNA form, the CDR3 reads TGTGCCAGCAGCTCTAAGGCGGGGAACACCGGGGAGCTGTTTTTT.

The chain combines TRBV30 with TRBJ2-7; weak D call: TRBD1 (6 bases). Germline V gene data show CDR1 as GTSNPN and CDR2 as SVGIG (reference sequence). The V end was cut by 5 bases, the J end by 5 bases, with 10 bases between. CDR3 length: 11 residues. CDR3 DNA: TGTGCCTGGGGTTACAGGGACGAGCAGTACTTC. It codes for CAWGYRDEQYF.

The chain is built from TRBV9 and TRBJ2-1, with 12 bases identical to TRBD2. The CDR3 has 17 residues. Trimming cost V 0 bases and J 5 bases; bases outside gene matches: 6. CDR1 SGDLS and CDR2 YYNGEE come from the germline V gene. CDR3 amino acids: CASSVDPTSGGHNEQFF. In nucleotides, the CDR3 is TGTGCCAGCAGCGTAGACCCCACTAGCGGGGGGCACAATGAGCAGTTCTTC.

The J gene is TRBJ2-2, the V gene TRBV4-1; the match to TRBD2 covers 9 bases. With V trimmed by 3 bases and J by 5 bases, 10 bases remained unmatched. Per germline, CDR1 MGHRA and CDR2 YSYEKL. The CDR3 loop spans 17 amino acids. In nucleotides, the CDR3 is TGCGCCAGCAGCCAGGGGACTAGCCAGGCCTTTACCGGGGAGCTGTTTTTT. Translating gives CASSQGTSQAFTGELFF.

The V and J genes are TRBV27 and TRBJ1-2; the match to TRBD1 covers 12 bases. The CDR3 has 15 amino acids. The V and J ends lost 5 bases and 4 bases, in that order; junction bases with no gene match: 5. Germline-derived CDR1 and CDR2 are MNHEY and SMNVEV (reference sequence). The CDR3 loop reads CASSPMGQGAYGYTF. The CDR3 DNA follows: TGTGCCAGCAGTCCCATGGGACAGGGGGCCTATGGCTACACCTTC.

The chain joins TRBV3-1 (or the pseudogene TRBV3-2) to TRBJ2-3, with unresolved D. Germline CDR1 and CDR2: LGHDT and YNNKEL (reference sequence). Between the trimmed V and J ends, which lost 1 base and 2 bases, there was a span of 10 bases. The CDR3 sequence is 15 residues long. The CDR3 reads CASSQGGGFTDTQYF. As DNA, the CDR3 is TGTGCCAGCAGCCAAGGTGGCGGTTTCACAGATACGCAGTATTTT.

In its sample, this clone was seen many times. The chain recombines TRBV6-5 with TRBJ2-6, with 9 bases aligning to TRBD1. Germline CDR1 and CDR2: MNHEY and SVGAGI. V lost 4 bases to trimming and J lost 0 bases; unmatched junction nucleotides: 1. The CDR3 contains 16 residues. As DNA, the CDR3 is TGTGCCAGCAGTTTGACAGGGGGCTCTGGGGCCAACGTCCTGACTTTC. Translated, it gives CASSLTGGSGANVLTF.

The chain has TRBV2 and TRBJ2-1; 11 bases are a match to TRBD2. Germline V gene data show CDR1 as SNHLY and CDR2 as FYNNEI. With V trimmed by 7 bases and J by 5 bases, 10 bases remained unmatched. This CDR3 has 16 amino acids. This CDR3 is CASTSKSSGGDNEQFF. DNA for the CDR3: TGTGCCAGCACTTCAAAGAGTAGCGGGGGGGACAATGAGCAGTTCTTC.

The chain has TRBV24-1 and TRBJ1-2; D is uncertain. Germline-derived CDR1 and CDR2 are KGHDR and SFDVKD. This CDR3 region has 13 residues. The germline V and J ends were trimmed by 2 bases and 7 bases, with 10 bases remaining between them. The CDR3 nucleotides are TGTGCCACCAGTGATTCCGAGGTGGGTGGCTACACCTTC. Translated: CATSDSEVGGYTF.

The J gene is TRBJ1-1, the V gene TRBV6-2 or TRBV6-3; 8 nucleotides align to TRBD1. CDR1 is MNHEY and CDR2 is SVGEGT in the germline V gene. The CDR3 loop spans 14 amino acids. The J segment lost 2 bases and the V segment lost 5 bases, leaving 4 bases of the junction unmatched. The CDR3 DNA follows: TGTGCCAGCAGTATCAGGGGGCTCAACACTGAAGCTTTCTTT. Encoded protein: CASSIRGLNTEAFF.

V is TRBV9 and J is TRBJ2-3, with D perhaps matching TRBD1 (5 bases). Germline assignment: CDR1 SGDLS and CDR2 YYNGEE. With 0 bases removed from V and 7 bases from J, the gap between germline ends came to 18 bases. CDR3 length equals 16 residues. The CDR3 coding sequence is TGTGCCAGCAGCGTAGCTGAAGGACAAGGCCCCCATACGCAGTATTTT. Amino acid sequence: CASSVAEGQGPHTQYF.

The chain carries TRBV3-1 (or the pseudogene TRBV3-2) and TRBJ2-1; 10 bases map to TRBD1. J was trimmed by 6 bases and V by 5 bases; bases with no gene match: 7. Per germline, CDR1 LGHDT and CDR2 YNNKEL (reference sequence). The CDR3 runs to 15 residues. The CDR3 coding sequence is TGTGCCAGCAGCGTCGACAGGGGGCCGTTCAATGAGCAGTTCTTC. This encodes CASSVDRGPFNEQFF.

V is TRBV5-1 and J is TRBJ2-1; D possibly corresponds to TRBD2 (5 bases). From germline, CDR1 is SGHRS and CDR2 YFSETQ. Trimming took 0 bases from V and 4 from J, leaving 5 bases between them. This CDR3 is 13 amino acids long. CDR3 nucleotide sequence: TGCGCCAGCAGCTTGGGCGGGTACAATGAGCAGTTCTTC. This gives the protein CASSLGGYNEQFF. The whole variable domain, filled in from reference TRBV5-1 and TRBJ2-1, reads KAGVTQTPRYLIKTRGQQVTLSCSPISGHRSVSWYQQTPGQGLQFLFEYFSETQRNKGNFPGRFSGRQFSNSRSEMNVSTLELGDSALYLCASSLGGYNEQFFGPGTRLTVL.

This clone was detected once. The J gene is TRBJ2-5, the V gene TRBV29-1; perhaps TRBD2 as D (5 bases). This CDR3 is built from 10 residues. Per germline, CDR1 SQVTM and CDR2 ANQGSEA. V gave up 3 bases and J gave up 7 bases, with 6 bases separating them. Here the CDR3 reads CSVDEGTQYF. The DNA for the CDR3 is TGCAGCGTTGACGAGGGGACCCAGTACTTC.

The gene calls are TRBV28 and TRBJ2-7; 9 bases are shared with TRBD2. Germline loops: CDR1 MDHEN, CDR2 SYDVKM. This CDR3 is built from 15 residues. V was pared by 8 bases and J by 5 bases, with 13 bases of the junction left unmatched. The CDR3 nucleotides read TGTGCCAGCTGGGTGGGAGGCGGGGGGGCGGACGAGCAGTACTTC. Translation gives CASWVGGGGADEQYF.

This clone was detected once. The chain has TRBV5-1 and TRBJ2-1, with a weak D call TRBD2 (6 bases). The ends were cut back, 0 bases at V and 6 bases at J, with 10 bases in the middle. Germline V lookup: CDR1 SGHRS, CDR2 YFSETQ. The CDR3 has 14 amino acids. CDR3 region: CASSLVVGGNEQFF. For the CDR3, the DNA is TGCGCCAGCAGCTTGGTTGTGGGGGGCAATGAGCAGTTCTTC.

V and J are TRBV30 and TRBJ1-5; D is ambiguous. The CDR3 consists of 13 residues. Germline CDR1 and CDR2: GTSNPN and SVGIG (reference sequence). Trimming stripped 0 bases from V and 7 bases from J, with 10 bases between. This CDR3 is CAWSVRNGQPQHF. For the CDR3, the DNA is TGTGCCTGGAGTGTGAGGAATGGACAGCCCCAGCATTTT.